This TCR beta chain was captured by sequencing in a study of blood T cell repertoires in COVID-19. For the study at large: PBMCs, B-cell-depleted T cells, or T cells provided the cDNA or gDNA that made up the material.

This table comes from immunoSEQ multiplex PCR, and its TCRdb copy is limited to in-frame clones, with some not included. The data hold more than 150,000 clones, with around nine tenths observed a single time. CDR3 length: 13 amino acids. The V gene lost 7 bases and the J gene lost 3 bases, with 10 bases spanning the gap. Germline assignment: CDR1 MDHEN and CDR2 SYDVKM. The TCR sequence derives from a man between 65 and 80 years old with active or convalescent COVID-19. Sequenced sample: peripheral blood. The chain employs TRBV28 and TRBJ1-3, with D possibly TRBD1 on 5 matching bases. CDR3 sequence: CASNRQNGNTIYF. DNA of the CDR3: TGTGCCAGCAATCGACAGAATGGAAACACCATATATTTT.